Presented here are 20 T cell receptor beta chains from one specimen sequenced in a study of T-cell reconstitution after alpha-beta-depleted transplantation in children. A library of TCRbeta sequences, prepared with unique molecular identifiers, was generated. TCRdb reprocessed the PCR reads via MiXCR and lists one record per CDR3 protein. Among roughly 570,000 distinct CDR3 sequences listed, over 20% were seen once. Sequences were derived from PBMCs, sampled before TCRalphabeta/CD19-depleted stem cell transplant. These receptors were taken from a boy in the first two years of life with Wiskott-Aldrich syndrome, due to receive a stem cell transplant.

The J gene is TRBJ2-2, the V gene TRBV27; TRBD1 or TRBD2 may be the D gene (5 bases each). CDR1 and CDR2 from the germline V gene are MNHEY and SMNVEV (reference sequence). The CDR3 loop spans 17 amino acids. Trimming pared 6 bases from V and 6 bases from J, leaving 23 bases between. The CDR3 is CASSQLGGRGWAGELFF. For the CDR3, the DNA is TGTGCCAGCAGCCAACTTGGGGGTAGGGGATGGGCCGGGGAGCTGTTTTTT.

This clonotype was seen only a few times. The chain has TRBV6-5 and TRBJ1-1; 7 bases align to TRBD1. This CDR3 comprises 11 residues. With 5 bases clipped from V and 10 bases from J, the junction kept 4 bases outside the gene matches. Per the germline V gene, CDR1 is MNHEY and CDR2 is SVGAGI. CDR3 sequence: CASSVEGAAFF. CDR3 in DNA: TGTGCCAGCAGTGTGGAGGGGGCAGCTTTCTTT.

This clonotype was detected a few times. This chain joins TRBV30 and TRBJ1-1; no firm D call. The CDR3 totals 13 residues. Trimming removed 0 bases from V and 5 bases from J, with 10 bases in between. Germline-derived CDR1 and CDR2 are GTSNPN and SVGIG (reference sequence). The CDR3 region is CAWSVVGWTEAFF. In DNA, the CDR3 is TGTGCCTGGAGTGTGGTCGGTTGGACTGAAGCTTTCTTT.

This clonotype was seen only a few times. This chain links TRBV5-1 with TRBJ2-7; 8 bases line up with TRBD1. After removal of 0 bases from V and 6 bases from J, the junction contained 14 bases not matched to a gene. CDR1 and CDR2 from the germline V gene are SGHRS and YFSETQ. The CDR3 extends over 17 amino acids. The CDR3, as DNA: TGCGCCAGCAGCTTGGGGGCCGGGACAGGTAGCCTAAGCGAGCAGTACTTC. The encoded protein is CASSLGAGTGSLSEQYF.

This clonotype was recorded a few times. V and J are TRBV6-1 and TRBJ2-7, with 8 bases that match TRBD2. V dropped 4 bases and J dropped 7; count of bases not matched to a gene: 9. Looked up from germline, CDR1 is MNHNS and CDR2 is SASEGT. CDR3 length: 14 amino acids. CDR3 amino acids: CASSVGAGVGEQYF. CDR3 nucleotide sequence: TGTGCCAGCAGTGTGGGAGCGGGAGTCGGTGAGCAGTACTTC.

The chain has TRBV10-3 and TRBJ1-2; TRBD1 agrees at 10 bases. There are 15 residues in the CDR3. V gave up 6 bases and J gave up 4 bases; unmatched junction bases: 8. Germline lookup yields CDR1 ENHRY and CDR2 SYGVKD. The CDR3: CAISEDRGRGYGYTF. Here the CDR3 DNA reads TGTGCCATCAGCGAAGACAGGGGGCGCGGCTATGGCTACACCTTC.

V and J are TRBV4-1 and TRBJ2-1; 10 bases line up with TRBD2. This CDR3 has 17 residues. The V gene's germline CDR1 is MGHRA and CDR2 YSYEKL. After removal of 4 bases from V and 0 bases from J, the junction contained 6 bases not matched to a gene. The CDR3 protein is CASSPRSGRVSYNEQFF. The CDR3 nucleotides are TGCGCCAGCAGCCCAAGAAGCGGGAGGGTCTCCTACAATGAGCAGTTCTTC.

The chain combines TRBV5-1 with TRBJ2-2; D gene uncertain. Per the germline V gene, CDR1 is SGHRS and CDR2 is YFSETQ. V shed 0 bases and J shed 6 bases, with 9 bases lying between them. The CDR3 is 14 residues long. The DNA of the CDR3 is TGCGCCAGCAGCTTGGAGGTGTTGGCCGGGGAGCTGTTTTTT. Translation: CASSLEVLAGELFF.

The chain recombines TRBV29-1 with TRBJ1-1, with TRBD1 as a possible D gene (5 bases). The CDR3 totals 12 residues. Trimming pared 3 bases from V and 11 bases from J, leaving 16 bases between. The germline CDR1 and CDR2 sequences are SQVTM and ANQGSEA. The chain's CDR3 is CSVDTDRIRAFF. The CDR3, as DNA: TGCAGCGTTGACACTGACAGAATCCGCGCTTTCTTT.

Regarding this clonotype: A read error may produce the germline difference seen at one junction end. The rearrangement links TRBV12-3 or TRBV12-4 to TRBJ1-1, with D possibly being TRBD1 (6 bases). The CDR3 covers 14 residues. This CDR3 is CASTLRVRGTDAFF. The CDR3 DNA reads TGTGCCAGCACCTTACGGGTGAGGGGGACTGACGCTTTCTTT.

The genes are TRBV5-1 and TRBJ2-3, with D possibly being TRBD1 (5 bases). CDR3 size: 16 residues. Trimming pared 4 bases from V and 0 bases from J, leaving 15 bases between. Germline V gene lookup returns CDR1 SGHRS and CDR2 YFSETQ. The CDR3 loop is CASSPPKGLSTDTQYF. Here the CDR3 DNA reads TGCGCCAGCAGCCCCCCCAAGGGGTTAAGCACAGATACGCAGTATTTT.

V gene TRBV4-1 combines with J gene TRBJ2-3; tentative D call: TRBD2 (5 bases). Trimming took 0 bases from V and 0 from J, leaving 10 bases between them. Germline V lookup: CDR1 MGHRA, CDR2 YSYEKL. The CDR3 is 16 amino acids. The CDR3 nucleotides are TGCGCCAGCAGCCAAGATCAAGCGGCTAGCACAGATACGCAGTATTTT. Amino acid sequence: CASSQDQAASTDTQYF.

This clonotype was found a few times. The chain carries TRBV10-3 and TRBJ2-5, with TRBD2 as a possible D gene (7 bases). V was trimmed by 4 bases and J by 5 bases, leaving 17 bases between them. The CDR3 consists of 15 residues. Germline V gene sequence: CDR1 ENHRY, CDR2 SYGVKD. DNA of the CDR3: TGTGCCATCAGTGGTGGACTAGGGGGGGGGGAGACCCAGTACTTC. Its translation is CAISGGLGGGETQYF.

The gene calls are TRBV5-1 and TRBJ1-1; 7 bases map to TRBD1. The CDR3 is 13 amino acids. V was clipped by 3 bases and J by 7 bases; unmatched bases: 6. Germline values: CDR1 SGHRS, CDR2 YFSETQ. CDR3 sequence (DNA): TGCGCCAGCAGCTCAGGGGGAGGATATGAAGCTTTCTTT. Translating it yields CASSSGGGYEAFF.

The chain links TRBV29-1 to TRBJ1-1, with 7 bases lining up with TRBD1. Trimming cost V 5 bases and J 1 base; bases outside gene matches: 4. CDR3 length: 13 amino acids. Germline V gene data show CDR1 as SQVTM and CDR2 as ANQGSEA. In DNA form, the CDR3 reads TGCAGCGTTCCCTGGACAGGGAACACTGAAGCTTTCTTT. This sequence encodes CSVPWTGNTEAFF. Filled out from reference TRBV29-1 and TRBJ1-1, the complete variable domain reads SAVISQKPSRDICQRGTSLTIQCQVDSQVTMMFWYRQQPGQSLTLIATANQGSEATYESGFVIDKFPISRPNLTFSTLTVSNMSPEDSSIYLCSVPWTGNTEAFFGQGTRLTVV.

CDR3 nucleotides: TGCAGTGCTAGTGAGGGACGTCTCGACAATGAGCAGTTCTTC. It is translated as CSASEGRLDNEQFF. V usage is TRBV20-1 and J usage is TRBJ2-1; D could derive from TRBD1 or TRBD2 (5 bases each). Deletions cut 3 bases from V and 5 bases from J, with 14 bases between. The CDR3 is 14 amino acids. From germline, CDR1 is DFQATT and CDR2 SNEGSKA (reference sequence).

This clonotype was picked up a small number of times. This chain connects TRBV7-3 to TRBJ1-2, with unresolved D. The CDR3 covers 12 residues. Germline values: CDR1 SGHTA, CDR2 FQGTGA. V was clipped by 4 bases and J by 8 bases, with 11 bases between them. In DNA, the CDR3 is TGTGCCAGCAGCTCCGGGGTAGGCGGCTACACCTTC. It specifies CASSSGVGGYTF.

The V and J genes are TRBV5-1 and TRBJ2-7, with TRBD1 as a possible D gene (6 bases). The germline V and J ends were trimmed by 0 bases and 6 bases, with 10 bases remaining between them. Germline V lookup: CDR1 SGHRS, CDR2 YFSETQ. This CDR3 region has 13 residues. The chain's CDR3 is CASSLDPTGEQYF. CDR3 coding DNA: TGCGCCAGCAGCTTGGACCCGACAGGCGAGCAGTACTTC.

This clonotype has more than one count but fewer than ten. The chain has TRBV7-9 and TRBJ2-7, with D perhaps TRBD1 (5 bases). The V end was cut by 0 bases, the J end by 0 bases, with 12 bases between. This CDR3 is built from 16 residues. CDR1 and CDR2 from the germline V gene are SEHNR and FQNEAQ (reference sequence). The CDR3 loop reads CASSLAVTESSYEQYF. CDR3 DNA sequence: TGTGCCAGCAGCTTAGCGGTGACAGAGAGCTCCTACGAGCAGTACTTC.

This clonotype appeared a single time. The chain employs TRBV5-5 and TRBJ2-1, with unresolved D. The V and J ends lost 1 base and 3 bases respectively, with 11 bases between them. Germline CDR1 reads SGHKS; CDR2 reads YYEKEE (reference sequence). The CDR3 sequence is 15 residues long. CDR3 bases: TGTGCCAGCAGCTTGTCTGGCAGATACTACAATGAGCAGTTCTTC. It encodes CASSLSGRYYNEQFF.